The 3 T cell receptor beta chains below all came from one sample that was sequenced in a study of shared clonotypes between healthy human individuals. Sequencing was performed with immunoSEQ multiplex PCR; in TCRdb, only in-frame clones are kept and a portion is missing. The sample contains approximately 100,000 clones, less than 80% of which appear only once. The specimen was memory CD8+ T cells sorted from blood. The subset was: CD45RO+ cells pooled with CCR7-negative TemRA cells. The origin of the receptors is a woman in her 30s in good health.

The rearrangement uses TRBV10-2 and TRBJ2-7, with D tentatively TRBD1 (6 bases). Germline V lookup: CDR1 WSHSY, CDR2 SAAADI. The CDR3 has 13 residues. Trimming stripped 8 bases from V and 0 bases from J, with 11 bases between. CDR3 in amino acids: CASLDRSSYEQYF. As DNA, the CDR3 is TGCGCCAGCTTAGACAGGAGCTCCTACGAGCAGTACTTC.

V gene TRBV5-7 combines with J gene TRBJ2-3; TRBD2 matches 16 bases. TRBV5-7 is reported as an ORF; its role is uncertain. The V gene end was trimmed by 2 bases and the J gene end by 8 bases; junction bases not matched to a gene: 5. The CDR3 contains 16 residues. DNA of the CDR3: TGTGCCAGCAGCTTAGGGACTAGCGGGAGGGCCAGTACGCAGTATTTT. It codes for CASSLGTSGRASTQYF.

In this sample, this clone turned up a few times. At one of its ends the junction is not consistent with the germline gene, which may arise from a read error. The CDR3, as DNA: TGCGTAGCGGGAGATGACTACGAGCAGTACTTC. The encoded protein is CVAGDDYEQYF. The V call is TRBV7-9, the J call TRBJ2-7, with 9 bases that match TRBD2. CDR3 length equals 11 residues. The V gene's germline CDR1 is SEHNR and CDR2 FQNEAQ (reference sequence).